The following is a TCR beta chain sequence with its context. The CDR3 has 15 amino acids. From germline, CDR1 is KGHDR and CDR2 SFDVKD. Germline trimming cut 4 bases from V and 2 bases from J; bases unmatched to any gene: 1. Sequencing used immunoSEQ multiplex PCR; TCRdb keeps in-frame clones, though not all of them. The repertoire consists of 200,000 to 250,000 clones, with approximately 86% occurring once and the leading ten covering roughly 10%. These data come from a study of blood T cell repertoires in COVID-19. Seattle cases were enrolled at active infection and followed longitudinally. Sequencing was carried out using peripheral blood. The V gene is TRBV24-1, the J gene TRBJ2-5; 12 nucleotides line up with TRBD2. This receptor was identified in a woman aged 45 to 65 with COVID-19, enrolled during active disease. CDR3 coding DNA: TGTGCCACCAGTGACCTAGCGGGGGGGCAAGAGACCCAGTACTTC. Translation gives CATSDLAGGQETQYF.